Following are 7 T cell receptor beta chains from one sample sequenced in a study of T cells in Graves' hyperthyroidism and ophthalmopathy. RNA transcripts served as the template for amplifying TCR beta CDR3 regions. In the first-round RT-PCR of the TCR CDR3, the HTBI primer set was used. Using its own MiXCR run on the multiplex PCR reads, TCRdb lists one record per CDR3 protein. The table lists 500,000 to 800,000 distinct CDR3 sequences, 45% of them singletons. Material for sequencing was peripheral blood or thyroid tissue (not recorded which). The receptors shown here come from an adult man with Graves' disease, either hyperthyroidism or ophthalmopathy (not recorded which).

This clonotype was detected once. This chain connects TRBV7-8 to TRBJ1-4; a weak D match, TRBD1 (5 bases). CDR3 length: 17 residues. Per the germline V gene, CDR1 is SGHVS and CDR2 is FQNEAQ. V shed 6 bases and J shed 4 bases, with 21 bases lying between them. The DNA for the CDR3 is TGTGCCAGCAGTGCTAGGGGCGGGGACGGCCATAATGAAAAACTGTTTTTT. The encoded protein is CASSARGGDGHNEKLFF.

This clonotype was counted at least ten times. The V and J genes are TRBV24-1 and TRBJ1-5, with a possible D match to TRBD1 (5 bases). The CDR3 spans 14 residues. Trimming pared 3 bases from V and 0 bases from J, leaving 5 bases between. The germline V gene has CDR1 KGHDR and CDR2 SFDVKD. The CDR3 is CATSDQGSNQPQHF. As DNA, the CDR3 is TGTGCCACCAGTGATCAGGGTAGCAATCAGCCCCAGCATTTT.

In this sample, this clonotype turned up a few times. The chain is built from TRBV12-3 or TRBV12-4 and TRBJ2-5; D gene unclear. V was cut by 6 bases and J by 0 bases, with 11 bases left in between. This CDR3 has 14 residues. CDR3 sequence (DNA): TGTGCCAGCAGCTCGGGCCCCTACCAAGAGACCCAGTACTTC. Translation: CASSSGPYQETQYF.

The chain couples TRBV12-3 or TRBV12-4 to TRBJ2-7, with D perhaps matching TRBD1 (5 bases). This CDR3 is built from 12 residues. V was pared by 1 base and J by 6 bases, with 7 bases between. CDR3 sequence (DNA): TGTGCCAGCAGTTTAGGGGGCGCCGAGCAGTACTTC. It yields the protein CASSLGGAEQYF.

This chain connects TRBV10-2 to TRBJ1-5, with 7 bases fitting TRBD1. The junction had 8 bases not matched to a gene; V was cut back by 6 bases and J by 6 bases. Germline-derived CDR1 and CDR2 are WSHSY and SAAADI. This CDR3 has 14 amino acids. In nucleotides, the CDR3 is TGCGCCAGCAGCGAAGGGGGCTTGGGTCAGCCCCAGCATTTT. This encodes CASSEGGLGQPQHF.

A single count supports this clonotype. V and J are TRBV11-2 and TRBJ2-2; D remains unclear. Trimming shortened V by 3 bases and J by 2 bases, and 10 bases separated the two germline ends. The CDR3 is made up of 15 amino acids. Germline CDR1 is SGHAT and CDR2 is FQNNGV. The CDR3, as DNA: TGTGCCAGCAGCTTGGAACTCCTTAACACCGGGGAGCTGTTTTTT. This codes for CASSLELLNTGELFF.

The chain links TRBV5-1 to TRBJ2-7, with TRBD1 identical over 10 bases. The V and J ends lost 2 bases and 3 bases, in that order; junction bases with no gene match: 5. Per germline, CDR1 SGHRS and CDR2 YFSETQ. The CDR3 spans 15 residues. As DNA, the CDR3 is TGCGCCAGCAGCTTATCCGGGACAGGGGACTACGAGCAGTACTTC. Protein sequence: CASSLSGTGDYEQYF.